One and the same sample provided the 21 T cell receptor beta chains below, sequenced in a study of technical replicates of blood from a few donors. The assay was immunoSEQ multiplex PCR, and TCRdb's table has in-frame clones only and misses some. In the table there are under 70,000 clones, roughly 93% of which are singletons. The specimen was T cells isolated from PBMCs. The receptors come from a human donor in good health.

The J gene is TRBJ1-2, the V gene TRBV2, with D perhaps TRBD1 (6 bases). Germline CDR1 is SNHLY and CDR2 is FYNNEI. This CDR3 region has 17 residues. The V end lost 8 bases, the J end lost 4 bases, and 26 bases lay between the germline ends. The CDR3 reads CASFAGARLDGGYGYTF. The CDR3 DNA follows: TGTGCCAGCTTCGCAGGGGCGCGCTTAGATGGAGGCTATGGCTACACCTTC.

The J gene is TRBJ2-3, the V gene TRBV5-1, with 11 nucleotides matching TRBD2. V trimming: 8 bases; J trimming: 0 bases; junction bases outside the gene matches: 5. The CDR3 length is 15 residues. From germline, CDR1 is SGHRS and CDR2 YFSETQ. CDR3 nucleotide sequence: TGCGCCAGTACCCTAGCGGGAGGAAGCACAGATACGCAGTATTTT. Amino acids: CASTLAGGSTDTQYF.

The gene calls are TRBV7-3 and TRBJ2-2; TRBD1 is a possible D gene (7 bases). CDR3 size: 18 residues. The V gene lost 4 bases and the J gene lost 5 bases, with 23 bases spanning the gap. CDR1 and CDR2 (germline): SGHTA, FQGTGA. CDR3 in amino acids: CASSSRDSYEPGTGELFF. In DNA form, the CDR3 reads TGTGCCAGCAGCTCGCGGGACAGCTACGAACCGGGGACCGGGGAGCTGTTTTTT. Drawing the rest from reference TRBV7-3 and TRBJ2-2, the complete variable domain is GAGVSQTPSNKVTEKGKYVELRCDPISGHTALYWYRQSLGQGPEFLIYFQGTGAADDSGLPNDRFFAVRPEGSVSTLKIQRTERGDSAVYLCASSSRDSYEPGTGELFFGEGSRLTVL.

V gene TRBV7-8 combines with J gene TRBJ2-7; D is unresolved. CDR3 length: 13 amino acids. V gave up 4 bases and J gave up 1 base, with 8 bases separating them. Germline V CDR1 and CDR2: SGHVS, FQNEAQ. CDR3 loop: CASSSPVSYEQYF. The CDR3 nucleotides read TGTGCCAGCAGCTCCCCAGTATCCTACGAGCAGTACTTC. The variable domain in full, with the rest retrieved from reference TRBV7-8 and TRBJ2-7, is GAGVSQSPRYKVAKRGQDVALRCDPISGHVSLFWYQQALGQGPEFLTYFQNEAQLDKSGLPSDRFFAERPEGSVSTLKIQRTQQEDSAVYLCASSSPVSYEQYFGPGTRLTVT.

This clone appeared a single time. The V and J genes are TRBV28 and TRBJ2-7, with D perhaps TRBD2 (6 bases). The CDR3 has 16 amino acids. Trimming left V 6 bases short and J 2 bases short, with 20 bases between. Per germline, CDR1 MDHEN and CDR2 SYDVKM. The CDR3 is CASSKLAGPDPYEQYF. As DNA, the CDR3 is TGTGCCAGCAGCAAACTTGCGGGGCCCGACCCCTACGAGCAGTACTTC.

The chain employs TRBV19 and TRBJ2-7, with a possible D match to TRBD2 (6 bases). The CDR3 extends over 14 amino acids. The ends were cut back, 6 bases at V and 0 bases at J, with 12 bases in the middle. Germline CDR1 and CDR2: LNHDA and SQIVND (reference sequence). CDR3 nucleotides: TGTGCCAGTAGGGGACTTCAGAGCTCCTACGAGCAGTACTTC. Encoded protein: CASRGLQSSYEQYF.

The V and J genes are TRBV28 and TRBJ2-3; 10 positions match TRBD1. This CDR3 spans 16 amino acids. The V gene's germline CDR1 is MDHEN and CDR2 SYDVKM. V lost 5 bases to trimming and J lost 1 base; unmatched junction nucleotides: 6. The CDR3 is CASSLPDRGRTDTQYF. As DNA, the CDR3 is TGTGCCAGCAGTCTTCCTGACAGGGGGCGCACAGATACGCAGTATTTT.

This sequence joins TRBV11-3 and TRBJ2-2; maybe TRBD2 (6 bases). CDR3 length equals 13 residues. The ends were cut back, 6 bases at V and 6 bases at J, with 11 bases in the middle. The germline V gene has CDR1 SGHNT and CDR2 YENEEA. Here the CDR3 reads CASSWDFAGELFF. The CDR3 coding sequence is TGTGCCAGCAGTTGGGACTTCGCCGGGGAGCTGTTTTTT.

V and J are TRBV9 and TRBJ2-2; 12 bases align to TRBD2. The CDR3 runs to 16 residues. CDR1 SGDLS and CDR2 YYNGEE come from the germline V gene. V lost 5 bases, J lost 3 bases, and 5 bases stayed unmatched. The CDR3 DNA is TGTGCCAGCAGTGGAACTAGCGGGAGGCACACCGGGGAGCTGTTTTTT. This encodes CASSGTSGRHTGELFF.

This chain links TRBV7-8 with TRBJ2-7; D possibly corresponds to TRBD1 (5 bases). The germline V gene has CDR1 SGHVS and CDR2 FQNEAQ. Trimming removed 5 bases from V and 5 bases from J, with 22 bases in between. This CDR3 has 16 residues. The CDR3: CASSVDIIQGPNEQYF. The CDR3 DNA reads TGTGCCAGCAGCGTAGACATAATTCAGGGTCCCAACGAGCAGTACTTC.

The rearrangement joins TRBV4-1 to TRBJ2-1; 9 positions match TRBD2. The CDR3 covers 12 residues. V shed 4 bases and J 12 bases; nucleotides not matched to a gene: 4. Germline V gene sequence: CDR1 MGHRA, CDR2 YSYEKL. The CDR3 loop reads CASSPLAGRQFF. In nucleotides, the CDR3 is TGCGCCAGCAGCCCCCTAGCGGGAAGGCAGTTCTTC.

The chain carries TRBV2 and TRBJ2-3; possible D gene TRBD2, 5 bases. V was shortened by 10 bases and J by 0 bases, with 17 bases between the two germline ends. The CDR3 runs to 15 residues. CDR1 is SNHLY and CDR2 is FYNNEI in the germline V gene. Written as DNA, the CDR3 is TGTGCCATAGGACTCCGCGAGCCTAGCACAGATACGCAGTATTTT. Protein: CAIGLREPSTDTQYF.

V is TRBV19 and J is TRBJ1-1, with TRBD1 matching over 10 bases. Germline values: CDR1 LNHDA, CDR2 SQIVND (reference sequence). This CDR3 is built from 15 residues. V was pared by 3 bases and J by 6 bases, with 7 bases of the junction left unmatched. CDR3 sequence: CASSMTGGGMAEAFF. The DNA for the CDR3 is TGTGCCAGTAGTATGACAGGGGGCGGAATGGCTGAAGCTTTCTTT. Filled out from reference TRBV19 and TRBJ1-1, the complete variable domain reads DGGITQSPKYLFRKEGQNVTLSCEQNLNHDAMYWYRQDPGQGLRLIYYSQIVNDFQKGDIAEGYSVSREKKESFPLTVTSAQKNPTAFYLCASSMTGGGMAEAFFGQGTRLTVV.

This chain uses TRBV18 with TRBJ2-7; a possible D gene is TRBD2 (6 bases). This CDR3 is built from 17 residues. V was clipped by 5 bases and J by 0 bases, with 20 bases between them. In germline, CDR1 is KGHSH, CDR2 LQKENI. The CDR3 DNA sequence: TGTGCCAGCTCATCCGGGGTTAGCGGCTACAGCTCCTACGAGCAGTACTTC. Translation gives CASSSGVSGYSSYEQYF. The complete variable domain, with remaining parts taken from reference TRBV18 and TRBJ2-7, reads NAGVMQNPRHLVRRRGQEARLRCSPMKGHSHVYWYRQLPEEGLKFMVYLQKENIIDESGMPKERFSAEFPKEGPSILRIQQVVRGDSAAYFCASSSGVSGYSSYEQYFGPGTRLTVT.

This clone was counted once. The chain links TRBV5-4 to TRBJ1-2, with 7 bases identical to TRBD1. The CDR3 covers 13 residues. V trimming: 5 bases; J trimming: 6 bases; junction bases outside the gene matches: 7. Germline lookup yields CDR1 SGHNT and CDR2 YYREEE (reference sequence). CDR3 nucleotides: TGTGCCAGCAGGTCCGACAGGGTTCATGGCTACACCTTC. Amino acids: CASRSDRVHGYTF.

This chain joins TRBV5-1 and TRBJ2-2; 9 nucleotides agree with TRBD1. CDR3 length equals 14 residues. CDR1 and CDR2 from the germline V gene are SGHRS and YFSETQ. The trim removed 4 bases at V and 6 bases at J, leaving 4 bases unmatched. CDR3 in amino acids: CASSVTGGSGELFF. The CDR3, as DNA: TGCGCCAGCAGCGTGACAGGGGGTTCCGGGGAGCTGTTTTTT.

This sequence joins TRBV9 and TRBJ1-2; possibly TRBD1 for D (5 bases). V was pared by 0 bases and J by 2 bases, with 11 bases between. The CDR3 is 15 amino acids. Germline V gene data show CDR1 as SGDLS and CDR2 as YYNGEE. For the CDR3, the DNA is TGTGCCAGCAGCGTAGGTCAGGGCTCCAACTATGGCTACACCTTC. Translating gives CASSVGQGSNYGYTF.

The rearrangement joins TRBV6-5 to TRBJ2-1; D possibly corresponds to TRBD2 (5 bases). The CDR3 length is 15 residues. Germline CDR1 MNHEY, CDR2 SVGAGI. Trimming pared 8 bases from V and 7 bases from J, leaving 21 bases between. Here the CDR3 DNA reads TGTGCCAGCTCACCCGCCCGAGACTATAGTAATGAGCAGTTCTTC. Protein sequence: CASSPARDYSNEQFF.

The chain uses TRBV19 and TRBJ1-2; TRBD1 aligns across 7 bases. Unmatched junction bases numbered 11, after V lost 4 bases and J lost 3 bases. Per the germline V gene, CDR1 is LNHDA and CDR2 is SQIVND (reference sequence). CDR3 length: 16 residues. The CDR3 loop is CASSTINRGSDYGYTF. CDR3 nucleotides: TGTGCCAGTAGTACAATTAACAGGGGAAGTGACTATGGCTACACCTTC.

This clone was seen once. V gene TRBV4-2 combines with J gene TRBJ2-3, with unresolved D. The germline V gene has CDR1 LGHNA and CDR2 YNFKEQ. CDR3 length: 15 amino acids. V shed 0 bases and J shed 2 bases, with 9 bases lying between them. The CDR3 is CASSQEPGYTDTQYF. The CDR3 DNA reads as TGTGCCAGCAGCCAAGAACCAGGTTACACAGATACGCAGTATTTT.

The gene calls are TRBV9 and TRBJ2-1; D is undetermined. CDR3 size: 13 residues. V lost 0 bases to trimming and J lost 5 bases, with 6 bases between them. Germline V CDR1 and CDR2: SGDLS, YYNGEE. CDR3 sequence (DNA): TGTGCCAGCAGCGTAGATCCGGACAATGAGCAGTTCTTC. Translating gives CASSVDPDNEQFF.